Here is one TCR beta chain with its context. Antigen specificity is unknown. The assay was immunoSEQ multiplex PCR, and TCRdb's table has in-frame clones only and misses some. The table lists about 120,000 clones, around nine tenths of them singletons, with less than 15% in the top ten. The sample belongs to a study of T cell responses to AZD1222 COVID-19 vaccine. Study-level results: Following two doses of AZD1222, Spike-specific TCR breadth and depth rose. Repertoires were collected only later (after the peak T cell response had occurred). There were mostly white British donors and more females than males, and clonal diversity was possibly underestimated. Spike-spanning, vaccine-associated CD4 TCRs were dominant at 160-218 and 743-854.

The V gene's germline CDR1 is SGHRS and CDR2 YFSETQ. The CDR3 has 14 amino acids. The germline V and J ends were trimmed by 4 bases and 5 bases, with 13 bases remaining between them. The receptor comes from an adult in good health. The input for sequencing was peripheral blood, taken on day 0 of AZD1222 vaccination. The J gene is TRBJ2-1, the V gene TRBV5-1, with unresolved D. The CDR3 DNA follows: TGCGCCAGCAGCGTGGCCTCGCGGAACAATGAGCAGTTCTTC. Translated, it gives CASSVASRNNEQFF.